The 25 T cell receptor beta chains below come from one sample, sequenced in a study of memory CD4+ T cells and cytomegalovirus serostatus. Single viable CD3+CD4+CD8-CD45RO+ cells were sorted as the memory CD4+ T cells. The protocol was immunoSEQ multiplex PCR, while the TCRdb copy is restricted to in-frame clones and leaves out a portion. This sample has 40,000 to 50,000 clones; about 78% occur once, and the top ten carry nearly 0.95%. The material sequenced was memory CD4+ T cells from blood. The source of these receptors is an adult in good health and CMV-seronegative.

The V gene is TRBV7-6, the J gene TRBJ2-5; D could derive from TRBD1 or TRBD2 (6 bases each). The J call may not be correct, given that the DNA end is closer to TRBJ2-7. The CDR3 sequence is 13 residues long. CDR1 and CDR2 from the germline V gene are SGHVS and FNYEAQ. The CDR3 is CASSQGSGDEQYF. The CDR3 DNA is TGTGCCAGCAGCCAGGGGTCGGGGGACGAGCAGTACTTC.

The V gene is TRBV18, the J gene TRBJ1-6; 7 bases map to TRBD1. The CDR3 runs to 14 residues. V shed 2 bases, J shed 6 bases, and the junction held 1 base outside the gene matches. Germline assignment: CDR1 KGHSH and CDR2 LQKENI. The CDR3 nucleotides read TGTGCCAGCTCACCAAGGGGGCCTAATTCACCCCTCCACTTT. It translates to CASSPRGPNSPLHF. The complete variable domain, with remaining parts taken from reference TRBV18 and TRBJ1-6, reads NAGVMQNPRHLVRRRGQEARLRCSPMKGHSHVYWYRQLPEEGLKFMVYLQKENIIDESGMPKERFSAEFPKEGPSILRIQQVVRGDSAAYFCASSPRGPNSPLHFGNGTRLTVT.

This clone was detected a few times. The chain recombines TRBV7-2 with TRBJ2-2; TRBD2 might be the D (6 bases). There are 15 residues in the CDR3. V was cut by 1 base and J by 2 bases, with 8 bases left in between. Germline V gene lookup returns CDR1 SGHTA and CDR2 FQGNSA. CDR3 amino acids: CASSLGDFNTGELFF. CDR3 coding DNA: TGTGCCAGCAGCTTAGGGGACTTTAACACCGGGGAGCTGTTTTTT.

Details on this clone: This likely comes from a read error, as the CDR3 has no conserved phenylalanine or tryptophan at its end. The genes are TRBV18 and TRBJ1-6, with a possible D match to TRBD1 (5 bases). The CDR3 has 15 residues. The germline gives CDR1 KGHSH, CDR2 LQKENI. Trimming took 3 bases from V and 5 from J, leaving 11 bases between them. The CDR3 nucleotides read TGTGCCAGCTCACCGTTAGGGGCCAATAATTCACCCCTCCACCTT. Protein: CASSPLGANNSPLHL.

Concerning this clone: This sample includes further DNA sequences coding for the same CDR3. The chain combines TRBV7-2 with TRBJ1-1, with 8 bases identical to TRBD1. The J segment lost 1 base and the V segment lost 4 bases, leaving 2 bases of the junction unmatched. This CDR3 has 14 residues. CDR1 is SGHTA and CDR2 is FQGNSA in the germline V gene. The CDR3 here is CASSSQGGNTEAFF. CDR3 sequence (DNA): TGTGCCAGCAGCTCACAGGGGGGGAACACTGAAGCTTTCTTT.

This chain links TRBV19 with TRBJ2-5; 8 bases agree with TRBD2. With 2 bases clipped from V and 4 bases from J, the junction kept 12 bases outside the gene matches. The germline V gene has CDR1 LNHDA and CDR2 SQIVND (reference sequence). This CDR3 comprises 17 residues. In DNA form, the CDR3 reads TGTGCCAGTAGTATACCCGGCGGGGCCAGCGGGGGAGAGACCCAGTACTTC. This translates into CASSIPGGASGGETQYF.

V is TRBV18 and J is TRBJ1-1, with 9 bases matching TRBD1. Per germline, CDR1 KGHSH and CDR2 LQKENI. The V segment lost 3 bases and the J segment 3 bases; nucleotides outside the gene matches: 14. The CDR3 length is 18 residues. The CDR3 reads CASSPRVPGQGMDTEAFF. CDR3 bases: TGTGCCAGCTCACCCCGAGTCCCGGGACAGGGAATGGACACTGAAGCTTTCTTT.

The chain carries TRBV7-2 and TRBJ1-1; D unresolved. The CDR3 loop spans 13 amino acids. Trimming removed 4 bases at V and 5 bases at J, with 11 bases between. Germline assignment: CDR1 SGHTA and CDR2 FQGNSA. CDR3 nucleotide sequence: TGTGCCAGCAGCTCCAACCTGAGGACTGAAGCTTTCTTT. Its translation: CASSSNLRTEAFF.

The chain uses TRBV7-2 and TRBJ2-5; 13 bases fit TRBD2. Germline assignment: CDR1 SGHTA and CDR2 FQGNSA. The CDR3 consists of 16 residues. The ends lost 5 bases at V and 7 bases at J; junction bases unmatched: 10. The CDR3 region is CASSPLLAGGKTTQYF. In DNA, the CDR3 is TGTGCCAGCAGCCCGCTACTAGCGGGGGGGAAAACGACCCAGTACTTC.

This clone appeared a few times. The V and J genes are TRBV4-2 and TRBJ1-1; D uncertain. Germline CDR1 LGHNA, CDR2 YNFKEQ. This CDR3 spans 14 amino acids. V lost 0 bases and J lost 7, with 12 bases in between. Here the CDR3 reads CASSQDLGEFEAFF. Here the CDR3 DNA reads TGTGCCAGCAGCCAAGATTTAGGTGAGTTTGAAGCTTTCTTT.

The V gene is TRBV7-2, the J gene TRBJ1-1; no firm D call. V lost 1 base, J lost 2 bases, and 8 bases lay in between. CDR3 length equals 14 residues. Germline values: CDR1 SGHTA, CDR2 FQGNSA. CDR3 loop: CASSLGGFNTEAFF. The CDR3 region has the DNA TGTGCCAGCAGCTTAGGGGGATTTAACACTGAAGCTTTCTTT.

The chain couples TRBV7-9 to TRBJ1-5, with D perhaps TRBD1 (6 bases). CDR1 SEHNR and CDR2 FQNEAQ come from the germline V gene (reference sequence). The V gene lost 4 bases and the J gene lost 0 bases, with 10 bases spanning the gap. This CDR3 has 15 residues. CDR3 loop: CASSSSGASNQPQHF. Here the CDR3 DNA reads TGTGCCAGCAGCTCTTCAGGGGCTAGCAATCAGCCCCAGCATTTT. The full variable domain, its missing parts supplied by reference TRBV7-9 and TRBJ1-5, is DTGVSQNPRHKITKRGQNVTFRCDPISEHNRLYWYRQTLGQGPEFLTYFQNEAQLEKSRLLSDRFSAERPKGSFSTLEIQRTEQGDSAMYLCASSSSGASNQPQHFGDGTRLSIL.

The table lists this clone with a count of one. The rearrangement uses TRBV29-1 and TRBJ2-1, with 8 bases aligning to TRBD1. Germline loops: CDR1 SQVTM, CDR2 ANQGSEA. The CDR3 totals 12 residues. The V segment lost 4 bases and the J segment 6 bases; nucleotides outside the gene matches: 2. CDR3 residues: CSVAGGRNEQFF. CDR3 nucleotides: TGCAGCGTTGCAGGGGGCCGCAATGAGCAGTTCTTC.

This chain joins TRBV6-5 and TRBJ1-4; D not resolved. The germline V gene has CDR1 MNHEY and CDR2 SVGAGI. Trimming removed 5 bases at V and 8 bases at J, with 18 bases between. This CDR3 is 15 amino acids long. CDR3 DNA: TGTGCCAGCAGTCCCCTAGGGCTTCGTGGGGAAAAACTGTTTTTT. Its translation: CASSPLGLRGEKLFF.

The CDR3, as DNA: TGTGCCATCAGCCGAGGACAGGACGGGGAGCTGTTTTTT. The encoded protein is CAISRGQDGELFF. This chain joins TRBV10-3 and TRBJ2-2, with 7 nucleotides matching TRBD1. V trimming: 6 bases; J trimming: 7 bases; junction bases outside the gene matches: 5. Per the germline V gene, CDR1 is ENHRY and CDR2 is SYGVKD. The CDR3 contains 13 residues.

This rearrangement joins TRBV13 to TRBJ1-4, with a possible D match to TRBD1 (5 bases). Trimming removed 4 bases from V and 1 base from J, with 16 bases in between. The CDR3 length is 17 residues. Germline CDR1 is PRHDT and CDR2 is FYEKMQ (reference sequence). The CDR3 DNA reads as TGTGCCAGCAGCTACAAACAGGCCATGGGAACTAATGAAAAACTGTTTTTT. It translates to CASSYKQAMGTNEKLFF.

The V and J genes are TRBV5-6 and TRBJ1-1, with D tentatively TRBD1 (6 bases). The germline CDR1 and CDR2 sequences are SGHDT and YYEEEE. The CDR3 length is 15 residues. The germline V and J ends were trimmed by 3 bases and 6 bases, with 18 bases remaining between them. The CDR3 DNA follows: TGTGCCAGCAGCTCCACGGAGGGGGGGGGTCCTGAAGCTTTCTTT. Protein sequence: CASSSTEGGGPEAFF.

This clone has a single count. This chain links TRBV7-2 with TRBJ1-2, with 9 positions matching TRBD1. J lost 3 bases, V lost 5 bases, and 7 bases had no gene match. The CDR3 runs to 15 residues. Germline assignment: CDR1 SGHTA and CDR2 FQGNSA. The CDR3 DNA is TGTGCCAGCAGCCCCGCGGACAGGGGACACTATGGCTACACCTTC. It encodes CASSPADRGHYGYTF.

This clone was recorded once. The sample carries other DNA sequences with the same CDR3. This chain joins TRBV5-1 and TRBJ2-5; D is undetermined. Trimming took 2 bases from V and 2 from J, leaving 1 base between them. Germline values: CDR1 SGHRS, CDR2 YFSETQ. The CDR3 extends over 11 amino acids. The CDR3 DNA follows: TGCGCCAGCAGCTTACAAGAGACCCAGTACTTC. Its protein product is CASSLQETQYF.

J is TRBJ2-3 and V is TRBV7-3; 10 bases are shared with TRBD2. V was clipped by 5 bases and J by 3 bases; unmatched bases: 2. Germline CDR1 is SGHTA and CDR2 is FQGTGA. There are 14 residues in the CDR3. As DNA, the CDR3 is TGTGCCAGCAGCAGTAGCGGGGGGACAGATACGCAGTATTTT. Protein: CASSSSGGTDTQYF.

The CDR3 loop reads CASSLVSGYANEQFF. CDR3 in DNA: TGTGCCAGCAGCTTAGTGAGTGGGTACGCCAATGAGCAGTTCTTC. The genes are TRBV11-2 and TRBJ2-1, with D unresolved. Germline values: CDR1 SGHAT, CDR2 FQNNGV. The V end was cut by 1 base, the J end by 6 bases, with 13 bases between. The CDR3 is 15 amino acids. The whole variable domain, filled in from reference TRBV11-2 and TRBJ2-1, reads EAGVAQSPRYKIIEKRQSVAFWCNPISGHATLYWYQQILGQGPKLLIQFQNNGVVDDSQLPKDRFSAERLKGVDSTLKIQPAKLEDSAVYLCASSLVSGYANEQFFGPGTRLTVL.

The rearrangement joins TRBV18 to TRBJ2-5; 10 nucleotides match TRBD1. CDR3 length equals 14 residues. The trim removed 6 bases at V and 3 bases at J, leaving 4 bases unmatched. Per the germline V gene, CDR1 is KGHSH and CDR2 is LQKENI. CDR3 sequence reads: CASSPTGGEETQYF. The CDR3 coding sequence is TGTGCCAGCTCCCCGACAGGGGGCGAAGAGACCCAGTACTTC. The entire variable domain, with the rest obtained from reference TRBV18 and TRBJ2-5, is as follows: NAGVMQNPRHLVRRRGQEARLRCSPMKGHSHVYWYRQLPEEGLKFMVYLQKENIIDESGMPKERFSAEFPKEGPSILRIQQVVRGDSAAYFCASSPTGGEETQYFGPGTRLLVL.

A few counts support this clone. The CDR3 loop reads CASRGPLRDTEAFF. DNA of the CDR3: TGCGCCAGCAGGGGCCCCTTACGGGACACTGAAGCTTTCTTT. V usage is TRBV4-1 and J usage is TRBJ1-1; no clear D gene. The CDR3 contains 14 residues. Germline V CDR1 and CDR2: MGHRA, YSYEKL. The V and J ends lost 6 bases and 3 bases respectively, with 14 bases between them.

The rearrangement links TRBV11-3 to TRBJ2-1, with TRBD2 matching over 8 bases. The CDR3 loop spans 17 amino acids. CDR1 SGHNT and CDR2 YENEEA come from the germline V gene. J gave up 0 bases and V 5 bases, and 9 bases lay outside the gene matches. The CDR3 DNA follows: TGTGCCAGCAGCCGCGGCATAGCGGGGACCTCCTACAATGAGCAGTTCTTC. Protein: CASSRGIAGTSYNEQFF.

The chain recombines TRBV4-2 with TRBJ2-7; D gene uncertain. V was shortened by 3 bases and J by 4 bases, with 13 bases between the two germline ends. This CDR3 comprises 14 residues. CDR1 is LGHNA, CDR2 YNFKEQ, per germline. Here the CDR3 DNA reads TGTGCCAGCAGCCAGGGGTTGCGAGGTTACGAGCAGTACTTC. Protein product: CASSQGLRGYEQYF.